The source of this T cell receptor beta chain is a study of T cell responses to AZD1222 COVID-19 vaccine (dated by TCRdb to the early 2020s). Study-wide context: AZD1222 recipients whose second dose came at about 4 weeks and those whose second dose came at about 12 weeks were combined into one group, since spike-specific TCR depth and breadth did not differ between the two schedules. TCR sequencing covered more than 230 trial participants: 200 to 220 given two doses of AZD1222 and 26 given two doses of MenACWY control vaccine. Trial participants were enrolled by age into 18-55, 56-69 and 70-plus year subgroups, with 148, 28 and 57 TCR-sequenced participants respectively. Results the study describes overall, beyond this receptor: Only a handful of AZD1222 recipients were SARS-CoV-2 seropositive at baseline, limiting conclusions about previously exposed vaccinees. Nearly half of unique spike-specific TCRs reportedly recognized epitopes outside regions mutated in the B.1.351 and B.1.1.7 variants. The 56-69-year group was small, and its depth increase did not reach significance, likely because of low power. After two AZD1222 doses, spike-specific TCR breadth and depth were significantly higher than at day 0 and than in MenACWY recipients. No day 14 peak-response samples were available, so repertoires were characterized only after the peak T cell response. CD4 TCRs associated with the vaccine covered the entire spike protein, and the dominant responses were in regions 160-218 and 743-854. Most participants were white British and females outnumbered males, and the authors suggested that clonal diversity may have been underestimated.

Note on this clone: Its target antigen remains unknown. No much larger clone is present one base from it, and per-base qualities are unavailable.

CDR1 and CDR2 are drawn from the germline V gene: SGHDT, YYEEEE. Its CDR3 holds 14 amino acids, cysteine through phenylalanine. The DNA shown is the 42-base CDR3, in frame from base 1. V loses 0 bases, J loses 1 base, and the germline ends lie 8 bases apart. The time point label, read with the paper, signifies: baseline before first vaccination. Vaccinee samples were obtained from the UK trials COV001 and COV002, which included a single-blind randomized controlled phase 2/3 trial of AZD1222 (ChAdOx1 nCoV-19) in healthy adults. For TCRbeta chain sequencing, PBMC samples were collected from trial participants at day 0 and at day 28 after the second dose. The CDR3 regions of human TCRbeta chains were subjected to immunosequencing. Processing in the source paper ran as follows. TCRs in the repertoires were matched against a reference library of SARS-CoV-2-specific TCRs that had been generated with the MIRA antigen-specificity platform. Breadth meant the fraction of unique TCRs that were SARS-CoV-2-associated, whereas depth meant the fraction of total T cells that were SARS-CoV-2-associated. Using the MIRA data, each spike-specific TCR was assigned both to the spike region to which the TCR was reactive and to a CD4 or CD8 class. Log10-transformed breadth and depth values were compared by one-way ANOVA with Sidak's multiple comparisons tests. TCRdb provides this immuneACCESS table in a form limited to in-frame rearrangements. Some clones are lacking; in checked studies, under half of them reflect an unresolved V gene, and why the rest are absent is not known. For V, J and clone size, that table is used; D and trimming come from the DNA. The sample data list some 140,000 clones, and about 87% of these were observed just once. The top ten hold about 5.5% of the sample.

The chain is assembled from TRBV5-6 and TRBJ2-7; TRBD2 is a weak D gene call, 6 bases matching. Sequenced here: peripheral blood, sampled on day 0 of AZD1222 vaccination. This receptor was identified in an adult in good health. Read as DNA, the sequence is TGTGCCAGCAGCTTGGGCCGGGGGTCCTACGAGCAGTACTTC. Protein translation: CASSLGRGSYEQYF.